This is a list of T cell receptor beta chains from one sample in a study of early T cells in non-severe SARS-CoV-2 infection. One entry per CDR3 protein, called by TCRdb with MiXCR from the 5' RACE reads. Of around 77,000 distinct CDR3 sequences in the sample, 9.5% to 13% are singletons; the top ten hold about 7.1%. The sequencing used whole blood, collected at baseline. The receptors derive from an adult who was a healthcare worker with PCR-confirmed SARS-CoV-2 infection or an uninfected control (not recorded which). Both conserved end residues are part of each CDR3. A D gene is named only where the DNA matches it firmly. Size is stated for part of the rows, as once, few or many counts, or as a class when the clone is expanded.

size	V	J	D	CDR3	DNA
-	TRBV5-1	TRBJ1-5	-	CASSLGQDNQTQHF	TGCGCCAGCAGCTTGGGACAGGACAATCAGACCCAGCATTTT
few	TRBV7-6	TRBJ1-2	-	CASSPRGAYGYTF	TGTGCCAGCAGCCCACGGGGGGCCTATGGCTACACCTTC
few	TRBV7-8	TRBJ2-3	TRBD2	CASSLVSGGAADTQYF	TGTGCCAGCAGCCTCGTTAGCGGGGGGGCGGCAGATACGCAGTATTTT
few	TRBV20-1	TRBJ2-4	-	CSAGQPQNIQYF	TGCAGTGCGGGACAACCCCAAAACATTCAGTACTTC
few	TRBV20-1	TRBJ2-7	-	CSARGIDSYEQYF	TGCAGTGCTAGAGGTATAGACTCCTACGAGCAGTACTTC
few	TRBV20-1	TRBJ1-1	-	CSARDARGSVTEAFF	TGCAGTGCTAGAGATGCGAGGGGGTCGGTCACTGAAGCTTTCTTT
few	TRBV5-1	TRBJ1-2	TRBD1	CASSRRQGPYGYTF	TGCGCCAGCAGCAGACGACAGGGGCCCTATGGCTACACCTTC
few	TRBV12-3/TRBV12-4	TRBJ2-3	TRBD2	CASSRWTSGGDTDTQYF	TGTGCCAGCAGCCGATGGACTAGCGGGGGAGACACAGATACGCAGTATTTT
once	TRBV7-2	TRBJ2-5	TRBD2	CASSPPGLRGDQETQYF	TGTGCCAGCAGCCCCCCTGGGTTGCGGGGGGACCAAGAGACCCAGTACTTC
-	TRBV5-1	TRBJ2-1	TRBD2	CASSSQPITSGDYNEQFF	TGCGCCAGCAGCTCCCAGCCCATAACTAGCGGGGACTACAATGAGCAGTTCTTC
-	TRBV9	TRBJ1-6	-	CASSVTGTEGSPLHF	TGTGCCAGCAGCGTAACGGGGACGGAAGGTTCACCCCTCCACTTT
many	TRBV7-2	TRBJ1-4	-	CASSLPRGGEKLFF	TGTGCCAGCAGCTTACCCAGGGGTGGTGAAAAACTGTTTTTT
few	TRBV10-3	TRBJ2-3	TRBD2	CAIRGTSTDTQYF	TGTGCCATCAGAGGGACTAGTACAGATACGCAGTATTTT
few	TRBV2	TRBJ2-5	TRBD2	CASSDGTSGGARQETQYF	TGTGCCAGCAGCGACGGGACTAGCGGGGGGGCTCGTCAAGAGACCCAGTACTTC
-	TRBV20-1	TRBJ2-3	-	CSARDQRSTDTQYF	TGCAGTGCTAGAGATCAAAGAAGCACAGATACGCAGTATTTT
few	TRBV5-1	TRBJ2-2	TRBD1	CASSPSDRVGFGELFF	TGCGCCAGCAGCCCATCGGACAGGGTGGGTTTTGGGGAGCTGTTTTTT
-	TRBV3-1	TRBJ2-7	-	CASSQAVGQRNEQYF	TGTGCCAGCAGCCAAGCTGTAGGGCAGAGGAACGAGCAGTACTTC
-	TRBV4-1	TRBJ1-1	-	CASSPRTQELTEAFF	TGCGCCAGCAGCCCTCGAACTCAGGAACTTACTGAAGCTTTCTTT
few	TRBV10-3	TRBJ2-3	TRBD2	CAISASGYSTDTQYF	TGTGCCATCAGTGCTAGCGGGTACTCCACAGATACGCAGTATTTT
-	TRBV20-1	TRBJ2-1	-	CSAYSGESSYNEQFF	TGCAGTGCCTACTCAGGGGAAAGCTCCTACAATGAGCAGTTCTTC
few	TRBV20-1	TRBJ1-2	-	CSASGARGSPIGYTF	TGCAGTGCGAGCGGGGCCCGAGGGAGTCCTATTGGCTACACCTTC
-	TRBV20-1	TRBJ1-2	-	CSATDYGYTF	TGCAGTGCTACTGATTATGGCTACACCTTC
many	TRBV7-2	TRBJ2-7	-	CASSLVWEGEQYF	TGTGCCAGCAGCTTAGTTTGGGAAGGCGAGCAGTACTTC
-	TRBV27	TRBJ1-6	TRBD1	CASSSGTGVSPLHF	TGTGCCAGCAGTTCCGGGACAGGGGTCTCACCCCTCCACTTT
many	TRBV7-2	TRBJ2-7	-	CASSLAPLSSSYEQYF	TGTGCCAGCAGCTTAGCTCCACTATCTTCGTCCTACGAGCAGTACTTC
few	TRBV20-1	TRBJ2-7	-	CSARSTASYEQYF	TGCAGTGCCAGGAGTACCGCAAGTTACGAGCAGTACTTC
many	TRBV20-1	TRBJ1-2	-	CSARVPQGTPYGYTF	TGCAGTGCTAGAGTCCCTCAGGGGACACCCTATGGCTACACCTTC
many	TRBV2	TRBJ2-7	-	CASSEGQGGEQYF	TGTGCCAGCAGTGAAGGACAAGGTGGCGAGCAGTACTTC
few	TRBV9	TRBJ2-3	TRBD2	CASSVEAGDITDTQYF	TGTGCCAGCAGCGTAGAAGCGGGGGACATCACAGATACGCAGTATTTT
-	TRBV20-1	TRBJ2-5	-	CSARVPTTGATQETQYF	TGCAGTGCTAGAGTTCCCACCACCGGGGCCACGCAAGAGACCCAGTACTTC
-	TRBV7-6	TRBJ2-5	TRBD1	CASSLDRSSGGETQYF	TGTGCCAGCAGCCTAGATCGAAGTTCAGGGGGAGAGACCCAGTACTTC
-	TRBV15	TRBJ2-5	TRBD2	CATSRDGGLVGETQYF	TGTGCCACCAGCAGAGATGGAGGACTAGTAGGCGAGACCCAGTACTTC
-	TRBV11-2	TRBJ1-5	-	CASSLDQVQPQHF	TGTGCCAGCAGCTTAGATCAGGTTCAGCCCCAGCATTTT
few	TRBV7-8	TRBJ1-1	TRBD1	CASSYTRETGRAEAFF	TGTGCCAGCAGCTATACCCGGGAGACAGGGCGGGCTGAAGCTTTCTTT
-	TRBV7-2	TRBJ1-6	TRBD1	CASSGQGYYSPLHF	TGTGCCAGCAGCGGACAGGGATATTACTCACCCCTCCACTTT
few	TRBV20-1	TRBJ2-3	TRBD2	CSARANSGGAGDTQYF	TGCAGTGCAAGAGCCAATAGCGGGGGCGCAGGGGATACGCAGTATTTT
many	TRBV7-6	TRBJ2-5	-	CASRPEPGTAKTQYF	TGTGCCAGCAGGCCTGAACCTGGGACCGCTAAGACCCAGTACTTC
few	TRBV30	TRBJ1-1	TRBD1	CAWRGTGRTEAFF	TGTGCCTGGCGAGGGACAGGGAGGACTGAAGCTTTCTTT
few	TRBV29-1	TRBJ2-5	TRBD1	CSVSDRGLRETQYF	TGCAGCGTTTCGGACAGGGGGCTACGGGAGACCCAGTACTTC
-	TRBV6-2/TRBV6-3	TRBJ1-3	-	CASNEAGAGASGNTIYF	TGTGCCAGCAACGAAGCGGGGGCAGGGGCCTCTGGAAACACCATATATTTT
-	TRBV6-4	TRBJ2-3	-	CASSDSRGGTQYF	TGTGCCAGCAGTGACTCGAGGGGGGGCACGCAGTATTTT
many	TRBV15	TRBJ2-3	-	CATSRDRVDTQYF	TGTGCCACCAGCAGAGATCGGGTGGATACGCAGTATTTT
-	TRBV11-2	TRBJ1-3	TRBD1	CASSLASLRDSELYGNTIYF	TGTGCCAGCAGCTTAGCGAGCCTCCGGGACAGCGAACTGTATGGAAACACCATATATTTT
few	TRBV25-1	TRBJ1-1	-	CASSDRGESTEAFF	TGTGCCAGCAGTGACCGAGGGGAGAGCACTGAAGCTTTCTTT
many	TRBV15	TRBJ2-5	-	CATSRDNSGETQYF	TGTGCCACCAGCAGAGATAACAGTGGAGAGACCCAGTACTTC
once	TRBV6-6	TRBJ1-1	-	CASNQMNTEAFF	TGTGCCAGCAACCAAATGAACACTGAAGCTTTCTTT
many	TRBV30	TRBJ2-3	-	CAWSQGKGDTQYF	TGTGCCTGGAGTCAGGGAAAAGGAGATACGCAGTATTTT
many	TRBV27	TRBJ1-2	TRBD1	CASSFFPYQGESNYGYTF	TGTGCCAGCAGTTTCTTCCCCTATCAGGGGGAGTCTAACTATGGCTACACCTTC
-	TRBV11-2	TRBJ2-1	-	CASSLPPQRREFF	TGTGCCAGCAGCTTACCCCCACAGAGGAGGGAGTTCTTC
once	TRBV7-6	TRBJ2-6	-	CASSASGAGANVLTF	TGTGCCAGCAGCGCGTCAGGGGCAGGGGCCAACGTCCTGACTTTC
-	TRBV14	TRBJ1-4	TRBD1	CASSQAGGLNEKLFF	TGTGCCAGCAGCCAAGCAGGGGGCCTAAATGAAAAACTGTTTTTT
many	TRBV6-5	TRBJ1-2	-	CASSYAGNYGYTF	TGTGCCAGCAGTTACGCAGGGAACTATGGCTACACCTTC
-	TRBV5-5	TRBJ2-5	-	CASSLGYIDQETQYF	TGTGCCAGCAGTTTAGGATACATCGACCAAGAGACCCAGTACTTC